This paragraph covers one TCR beta chain sequence. Sequencing of TCR beta was performed on blood CD8+ and CD4+ T cells. The multiple sclerosis controls consisted of treatment-naive patients with relapsing-remitting disease, either stable or active. TEMRA cells were enriched by FACS, and CD4+ and CD8+ T cells were negatively isolated. V was shortened by 1 base and J by 7 bases, with 14 bases between the two germline ends. The CDR3 runs to 15 residues. Germline V gene sequence: CDR1 MGHDK, CDR2 SYGVNS. The sample is drawn from a study of CD8 T cells in Susac syndrome. An amount of RNA that ranged from roughly 0.5 to 1 ug was reverse transcribed with random hexamers. With immunoSEQ multiplex PCR, TCR beta CDR3 was amplified across 54 Vbeta and 13 Jbeta. TCRdb redid the calling of the immunoSEQ multiplex PCR reads with MiXCR, one entry per CDR3 protein. This sample carries 250,000 to 350,000 distinct CDR3 sequences, roughly 81% of them seen once, and the ten largest clones take over 0.09%.

The sequenced sample was CD8+ T cells from PBMCs. The sequence was collected from a human donor with multiple sclerosis. The chain combines TRBV25-1 with TRBJ1-3; tentatively, D is TRBD1 (5 bases). The CDR3 region has the DNA TGTGCCAGCAGTGAATCGTGGGGCGGTAGTAACACCATATATTTT. It translates to CASSESWGGSNTIYF.